Reported below is one T cell receptor beta chain. The listed genes are named as in mouse. The CDR3 extends 1 residue past the end of the read, so its final part is completed from the germline J gene. CDR3 length: 14 residues. Trimming pared 4 bases from V and 0 bases from J, leaving 9 bases between. CDR1 and CDR2 (germline): SGHND, FRSKSL. As for time point: mouse harvest day 14 after allogeneic transplant. The graft held 10^6 splenic CD5+ T cells and 10^7 T-cell-depleted bone marrow cells. Generated by immunoSEQ multiplex PCR, the TCRdb table keeps only in-frame clones and is missing some. The sample lists about 5,800 clones, 40% to 60% seen once, with over 35% in the top ten. This entry belongs to a study of tissue T cells after allogeneic stem cell transplantation.

The chain has TRBV15 and TRBJ1-1, with D perhaps matching TRBD1 (5 bases). The sequencing sample was made of gut tissue. This clonotype was obtained from a female BALB/c mouse given C57BL/6 T cells with graft-versus-host disease after an allogeneic hematopoietic cell transplant. The CDR3 sequence is CASSSDSANTEVFF. CDR3 DNA, as far as it was read: TGTGCCAGCAGTTCTGACAGTGCAAACACAGAAGTCTTC.